The 16 T cell receptor beta chains below all came from one sample that was sequenced in a study of blood T cells in healthy people across ages. Using a J-beta primer mix together with a sample-barcoded 5' primer, a second PCR was run for roughly 6 to 12 cycles. TCRdb re-analysed the 5' RACE reads in MiXCR, keeping a single row per CDR3 protein. The profile covers 1.5 million to 2 million distinct CDR3 sequences, with approximately 28% appearing a single time and 6.5% to 8.5% taken by the ten largest. The sequenced material came from blood. The origin of the receptors is a woman aged 25 to 45 in good health.

Regarding this clonotype: A read error may be the cause here, since a much bigger clone is one base away. Written as DNA, the CDR3 is TGTGCCAGCTCACGTGGGACAGTGCCCCAAGGGACCCAGTACTTC. This codes for CASSRGTVPQGTQYF. The chain joins TRBV18 to TRBJ2-5; the match to TRBD1 covers 7 bases. The CDR3 is 15 amino acids. Per germline, CDR1 KGHSH and CDR2 LQKENI.

At least ten counts were recorded for this clonotype. V gene TRBV11-2 combines with J gene TRBJ2-5, with 7 bases fitting TRBD1. From germline, CDR1 is SGHAT and CDR2 FQNNGV. V lost 6 bases to trimming and J lost 4 bases; unmatched junction nucleotides: 11. The CDR3 sequence is 15 residues long. CDR3 residues: CASSFGTGVRETQYF. DNA of the CDR3: TGTGCCAGCAGTTTCGGAACAGGGGTTCGAGAGACCCAGTACTTC.

This clonotype has just a few counts. This chain joins TRBV5-1 and TRBJ2-6, with D perhaps TRBD1 (5 bases). Trimming took off 1 base at V and 2 bases at J, with 10 bases between the two ends. The CDR3 has 16 residues. Germline V CDR1 and CDR2: SGHRS, YFSETQ. This chain's CDR3 is CASSLQGSPGANVLTF. The DNA of the CDR3 is TGCGCCAGCAGCTTGCAGGGAAGTCCTGGGGCCAACGTCCTGACTTTC.

The chain carries TRBV5-1 and TRBJ1-2; D is unresolved. In germline, CDR1 is SGHRS, CDR2 YFSETQ. This CDR3 has 16 amino acids. Deletions cut 3 bases from V and 1 base from J, with 16 bases between. CDR3 in amino acids: CASSSGIRESNYGYTF. CDR3 coding DNA: TGCGCCAGCAGCTCGGGGATCAGAGAGAGTAACTATGGCTACACCTTC.

This clonotype occurred a few times. This CDR3 is CASSFEVTRSNQPQHF. CDR3 in DNA: TGTGCCAGCAGTTTCGAGGTCACCAGGAGCAATCAGCCCCAGCATTTT. The chain combines TRBV28 with TRBJ1-5; D gene unclear. The CDR3 extends over 16 amino acids. Germline-derived CDR1 and CDR2 are MDHEN and SYDVKM. V lost 3 bases, J lost 1 base, and 13 bases lay in between.

This clonotype was found a few times. V and J are TRBV5-1 and TRBJ2-5; 10 nucleotides line up with TRBD2. CDR1 is SGHRS and CDR2 is YFSETQ in the germline V gene. This CDR3 is built from 17 residues. V shed 0 bases and J 5 bases; nucleotides not matched to a gene: 10. CDR3 DNA: TGCGCCAGCAGCTTGGCGCTAGCGGGAGAGAGGTTGGAGACCCAGTACTTC. It is translated as CASSLALAGERLETQYF.

This clonotype was picked up a small number of times. The V call is TRBV7-9, the J call TRBJ2-1; 11 positions match TRBD2. With 4 bases clipped from V and 6 bases from J, the junction kept 5 bases outside the gene matches. This CDR3 has 15 amino acids. Germline V gene data show CDR1 as SEHNR and CDR2 as FQNEAQ (reference sequence). The CDR3 reads CASSYSGRDINEQFF. The CDR3 bases are TGTGCCAGCAGCTATAGCGGGAGGGACATCAATGAGCAGTTCTTC.

This clonotype showed up just a few times. The chain couples TRBV30 to TRBJ1-2; D not resolved. Trimming took off 2 bases at V and 8 bases at J, with 9 bases between the two ends. This CDR3 is 11 amino acids long. In germline, CDR1 is GTSNPN, CDR2 SVGIG (reference sequence). For the CDR3, the DNA is TGTGCCTGGAGTTTGAACGGCGGCTACACCTTC. It specifies CAWSLNGGYTF.

In nucleotides, the CDR3 is TGTGCCAGTGGGACTAGCGGGAGGGGCTACAATGAGCAGTTCTTC. Its protein is CASGTSGRGYNEQFF. V gene TRBV6-2 or TRBV6-3 combines with J gene TRBJ2-1, with 16 positions matching TRBD2. This CDR3 spans 15 amino acids. J was trimmed by 3 bases and V by 9 bases; bases with no gene match: 2. Germline values: CDR1 MNHEY, CDR2 SVGEGT.

In regard to this clonotype: Its ends do not fully match the called genes, so a read error is possible. This chain links TRBV15 with TRBJ2-2; 16 bases are a match to TRBD2. The length of the CDR3 is 18 residues. Germline-derived CDR1 and CDR2 are LNHNV and YYDKDF (reference sequence). The CDR3 here is CATAFGTSGRAYTGERFF. DNA for the CDR3: TGTGCCACCGCCTTCGGGACTAGCGGGAGGGCATACACCGGGGAGCGGTTTTTT.

This clonotype was observed a handful of times. The genes are TRBV28 and TRBJ1-1; no clear D gene. Trimming cost V 5 bases and J 7 bases, with 23 bases left between them. The CDR3 length is 16 residues. Germline assignment: CDR1 MDHEN and CDR2 SYDVKM. For the CDR3, the DNA is TGTGCCAGCAGTACACCGTCGCCTCCTCAGGCGGGTGAAGCTTTCTTT. This gives the protein CASSTPSPPQAGEAFF.

In this sample, this clonotype turned up many times. The gene calls are TRBV10-1 and TRBJ2-1, with D tentatively TRBD2 (5 bases). The CDR3 has 15 amino acids. Trimming shortened V by 4 bases and J by 2 bases, and 12 bases separated the two germline ends. Germline V gene lookup returns CDR1 WNHNN and CDR2 SYGVQD (reference sequence). The CDR3 nucleotides are TGCGCCAGCAGTGGTGGCGGGTTCCCCTACAATGAGCAGTTCTTC. Protein product: CASSGGGFPYNEQFF.

This clonotype has a count of ten or more. V gene TRBV10-3 combines with J gene TRBJ2-5, with 9 bases that match TRBD2. This CDR3 contains 14 residues. Germline assignment: CDR1 ENHRY and CDR2 SYGVKD. Losses at the gene ends were 3 bases for V and 2 bases for J; bases not matched to a gene: 1. The CDR3 DNA sequence: TGTGCCATCAGTGACCTAGCGGGACAAGAGACCCAGTACTTC. Translating it yields CAISDLAGQETQYF.

V usage is TRBV20-1 and J usage is TRBJ1-5; no reliable D call. This CDR3 spans 14 amino acids. CDR1 is DFQATT, CDR2 SNEGSKA, per germline (reference sequence). The V and J ends lost 6 bases and 1 base respectively, with 13 bases between them. In DNA, the CDR3 is TGCAGTGCCGTCCCCGAGGTGAGCAATCAGCCCCAGCATTTT. This encodes CSAVPEVSNQPQHF.

This clonotype appeared a single time. The J gene is TRBJ1-2, the V gene TRBV6-5, with D uncertain. The CDR3 has 13 amino acids. Germline lookup yields CDR1 MNHEY and CDR2 SVGAGI. The ends were cut back, 6 bases at V and 4 bases at J, with 12 bases in the middle. In DNA form, the CDR3 reads TGTGCCAGCAGCTCCTCGACAACCTATGGCTACACCTTC. Its protein is CASSSSTTYGYTF.

This clonotype was observed at least ten times. CDR3: CASGFGQSSSYNEQFF. The CDR3 nucleotides are TGTGCTAGTGGATTTGGACAGAGCAGCTCCTACAATGAGCAGTTCTTC. The chain couples TRBV12-5 to TRBJ2-1; tentatively, D is TRBD1 (6 bases). V shed 6 bases and J shed 0 bases, with 15 bases lying between them. CDR3 size: 16 residues. Germline CDR1 is LGHNT and CDR2 is FRNRAP.